Sequencing of this T cell receptor beta chain was carried out in a study of T cell responses to AZD1222 COVID-19 vaccine. CDR3 size: 13 residues. Germline CDR1 is SGHTA and CDR2 is FQGTGA. The V gene end was trimmed by 5 bases and the J gene end by 6 bases; junction bases not matched to a gene: 0. Here immunoSEQ multiplex PCR was the method, and the copy in TCRdb shows in-frame clones only, minus some. The sample has approximately 140,000 clones; approximately 95% are singletons. The clonotype originates from an adult in good health. The sequences come from peripheral blood, collected on day 0 of MenACWY control vaccination. V gene TRBV7-3 combines with J gene TRBJ2-3, with TRBD2 matching 12 bases. CDR3 amino acids: CASSTSGRDTQYF. The CDR3 DNA reads as TGTGCCAGCAGCACTAGCGGGAGGGATACGCAGTATTTT.